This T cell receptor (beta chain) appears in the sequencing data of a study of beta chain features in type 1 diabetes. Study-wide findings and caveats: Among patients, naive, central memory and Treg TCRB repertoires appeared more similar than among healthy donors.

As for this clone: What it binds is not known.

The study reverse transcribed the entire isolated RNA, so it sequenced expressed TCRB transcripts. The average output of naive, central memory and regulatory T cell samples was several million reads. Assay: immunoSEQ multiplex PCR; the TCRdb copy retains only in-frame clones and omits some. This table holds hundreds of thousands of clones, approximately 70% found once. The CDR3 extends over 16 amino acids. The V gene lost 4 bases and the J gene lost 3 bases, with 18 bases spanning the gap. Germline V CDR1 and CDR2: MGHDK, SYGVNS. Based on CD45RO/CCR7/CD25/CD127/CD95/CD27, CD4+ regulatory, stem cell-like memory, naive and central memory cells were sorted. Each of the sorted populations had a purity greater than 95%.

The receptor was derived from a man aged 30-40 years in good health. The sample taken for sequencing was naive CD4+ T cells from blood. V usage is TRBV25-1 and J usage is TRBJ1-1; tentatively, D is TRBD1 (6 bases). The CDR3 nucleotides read TGTGCCAGCAGTGGCTCTTTCACAGGGAAGGACACTGAAGCTTTCTTT. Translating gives CASSGSFTGKDTEAFF.